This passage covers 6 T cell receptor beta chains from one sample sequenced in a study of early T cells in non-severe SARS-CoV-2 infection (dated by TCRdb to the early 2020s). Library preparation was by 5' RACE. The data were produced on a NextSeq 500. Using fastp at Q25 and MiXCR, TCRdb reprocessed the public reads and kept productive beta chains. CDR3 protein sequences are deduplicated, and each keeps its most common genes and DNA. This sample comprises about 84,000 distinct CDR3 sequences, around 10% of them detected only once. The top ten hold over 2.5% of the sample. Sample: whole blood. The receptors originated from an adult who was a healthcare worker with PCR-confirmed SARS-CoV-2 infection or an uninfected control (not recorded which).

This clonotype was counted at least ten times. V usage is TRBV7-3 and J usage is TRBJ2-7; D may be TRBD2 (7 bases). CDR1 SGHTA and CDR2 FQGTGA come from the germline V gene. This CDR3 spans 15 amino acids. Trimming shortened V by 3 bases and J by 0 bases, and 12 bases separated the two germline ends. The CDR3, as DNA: TGTGCCAGCAGCTTGCGCGGGGGCAGCTCCTACGAGCAGTACTTC. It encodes CASSLRGGSSYEQYF.

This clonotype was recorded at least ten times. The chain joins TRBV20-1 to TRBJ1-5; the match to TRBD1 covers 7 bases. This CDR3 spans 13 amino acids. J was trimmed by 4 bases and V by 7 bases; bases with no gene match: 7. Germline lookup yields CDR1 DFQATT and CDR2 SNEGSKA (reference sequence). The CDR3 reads CSVRQGGNQPQHF. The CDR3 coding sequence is TGCAGTGTCAGACAGGGTGGAAATCAGCCCCAGCATTTT.

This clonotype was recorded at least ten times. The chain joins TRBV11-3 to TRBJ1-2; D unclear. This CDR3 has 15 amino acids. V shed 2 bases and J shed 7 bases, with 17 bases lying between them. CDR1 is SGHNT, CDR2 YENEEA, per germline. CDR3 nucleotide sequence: TGTGCCAGCAGCTTACTCCCTGACGGGAGTGGTGGCTACACCTTC. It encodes CASSLLPDGSGGYTF.

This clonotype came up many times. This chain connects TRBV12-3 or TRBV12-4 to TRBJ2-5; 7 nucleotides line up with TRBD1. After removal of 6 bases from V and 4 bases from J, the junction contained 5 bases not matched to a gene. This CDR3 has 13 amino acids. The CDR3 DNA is TGTGCCAGCAGGACAGGGTTGGTAGAGACCCAGTACTTC. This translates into CASRTGLVETQYF.

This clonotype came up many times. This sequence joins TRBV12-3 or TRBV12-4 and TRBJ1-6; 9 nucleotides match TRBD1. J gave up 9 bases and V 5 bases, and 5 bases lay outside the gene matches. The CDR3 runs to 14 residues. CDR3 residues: CASSPRTGASPLHF. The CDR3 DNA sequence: TGTGCCAGCAGTCCAAGGACAGGGGCTTCACCCCTCCACTTT.

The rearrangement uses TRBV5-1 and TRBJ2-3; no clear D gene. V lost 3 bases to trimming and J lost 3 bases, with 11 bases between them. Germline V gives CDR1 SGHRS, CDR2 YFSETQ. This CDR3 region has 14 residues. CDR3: CASSYRMDTDTQYF. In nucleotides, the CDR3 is TGCGCCAGCAGCTATCGTATGGATACAGATACGCAGTATTTT.